The TCR beta chain described here comes from a study of T cell responses to AZD1222 COVID-19 vaccine. In the case of this clone: Its antigen is currently unknown.

Assay used: immunoSEQ multiplex PCR; TCRdb lists only in-frame clones, some missing. The repertoire has over 110,000 clones, about 90% of them found once; the top ten carry over 8.5%. Study-wide results and limits: Females outnumbered males among donors, who were mostly white British; clonal diversity was possibly underestimated. Repertoires were collected only later (after the peak T cell response had occurred).

CDR3 length: 16 residues. In germline, CDR1 is KGHSH, CDR2 LQKENI. Trimming shortened V by 4 bases and J by 8 bases, and 20 bases separated the two germline ends. Recipients boosted at about 4 weeks or about 12 weeks are pooled. The source is an adult who received the AZD1222 COVID-19 vaccine. The sequencing here drew on peripheral blood, taken 28 days after the second AZD1222 dose. The chain employs TRBV18 and TRBJ1-4; D remains unclear. The DNA of the CDR3 is TGTGCCAGCTCACACCTACTCGGCCTACCCCCGGAAAAACTGTTTTTT. Residues: CASSHLLGLPPEKLFF. Complete variable domain (other parts from reference TRBV18 and TRBJ1-4): NAGVMQNPRHLVRRRGQEARLRCSPMKGHSHVYWYRQLPEEGLKFMVYLQKENIIDESGMPKERFSAEFPKEGPSILRIQQVVRGDSAAYFCASSHLLGLPPEKLFFGSGTQLSVL.